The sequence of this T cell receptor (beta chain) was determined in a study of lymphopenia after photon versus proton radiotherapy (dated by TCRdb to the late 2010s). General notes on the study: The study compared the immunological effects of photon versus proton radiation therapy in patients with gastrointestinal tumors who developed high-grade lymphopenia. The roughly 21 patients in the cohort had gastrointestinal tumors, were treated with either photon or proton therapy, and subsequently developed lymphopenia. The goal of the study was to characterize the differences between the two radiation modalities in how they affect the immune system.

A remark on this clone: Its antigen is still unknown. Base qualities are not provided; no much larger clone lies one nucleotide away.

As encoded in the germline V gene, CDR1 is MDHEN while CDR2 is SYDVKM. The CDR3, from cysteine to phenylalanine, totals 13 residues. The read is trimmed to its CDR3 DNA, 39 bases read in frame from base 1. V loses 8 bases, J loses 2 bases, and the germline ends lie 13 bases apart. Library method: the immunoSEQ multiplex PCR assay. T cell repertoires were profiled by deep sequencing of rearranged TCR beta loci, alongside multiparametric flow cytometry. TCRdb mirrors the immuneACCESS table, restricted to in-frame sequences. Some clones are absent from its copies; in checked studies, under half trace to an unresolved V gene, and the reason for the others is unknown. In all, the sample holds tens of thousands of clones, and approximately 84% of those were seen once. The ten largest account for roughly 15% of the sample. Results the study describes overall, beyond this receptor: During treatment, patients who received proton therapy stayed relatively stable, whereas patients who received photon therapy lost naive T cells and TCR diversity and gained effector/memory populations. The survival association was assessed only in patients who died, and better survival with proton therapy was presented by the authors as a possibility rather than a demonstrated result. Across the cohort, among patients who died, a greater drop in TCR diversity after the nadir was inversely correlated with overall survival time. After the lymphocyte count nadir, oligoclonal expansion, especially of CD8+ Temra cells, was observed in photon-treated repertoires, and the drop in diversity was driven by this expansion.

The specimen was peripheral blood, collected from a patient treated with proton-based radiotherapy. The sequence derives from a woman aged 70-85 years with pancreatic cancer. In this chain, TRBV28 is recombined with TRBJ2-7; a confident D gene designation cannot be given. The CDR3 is CASRAGSPYEQYF. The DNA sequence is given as TGTGCCAGCCGCGCCGGATCGCCCTACGAGCAGTACTTC.